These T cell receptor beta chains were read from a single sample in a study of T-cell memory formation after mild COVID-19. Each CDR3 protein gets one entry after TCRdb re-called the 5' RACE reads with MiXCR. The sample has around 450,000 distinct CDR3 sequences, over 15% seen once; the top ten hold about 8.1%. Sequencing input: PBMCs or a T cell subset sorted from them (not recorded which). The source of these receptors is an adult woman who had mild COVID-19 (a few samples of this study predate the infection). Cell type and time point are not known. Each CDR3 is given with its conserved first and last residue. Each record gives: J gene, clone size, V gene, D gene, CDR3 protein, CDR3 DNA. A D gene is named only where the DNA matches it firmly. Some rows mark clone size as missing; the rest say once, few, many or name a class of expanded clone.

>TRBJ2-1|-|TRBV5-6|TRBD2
CASSSTSGRFNEQFF
TGTGCCAGCAGCTCTACTAGCGGGAGGTTTAATGAGCAGTTCTTC
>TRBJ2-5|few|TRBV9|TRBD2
CASSPNPRGLAGGPEETQYF
TGTGCCAGCAGCCCAAACCCCCGGGGGCTAGCGGGGGGGCCGGAGGAGACCCAGTACTTC
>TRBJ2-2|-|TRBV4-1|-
CASSQEAQGGTGELFF
TGCGCCAGCAGCCAAGAAGCACAGGGAGGCACCGGGGAGCTGTTTTTT
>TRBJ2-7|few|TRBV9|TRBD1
CASSVTGTGYEQYF
TGTGCCAGCAGCGTGACCGGGACAGGCTACGAGCAGTACTTC
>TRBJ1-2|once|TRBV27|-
CASSFSPGLGYTF
TGTGCCAGCAGTTTTTCTCCCGGGTTGGGCTACACCTTC
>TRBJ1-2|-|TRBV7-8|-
CASEQQFGRGGGYTF
TGTGCCAGCGAGCAGCAGTTCGGCCGGGGTGGCGGCTACACCTTC
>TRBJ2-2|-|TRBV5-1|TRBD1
CASSRMGQGNTGELFF
TGCGCCAGCAGCAGAATGGGACAGGGGAACACCGGGGAGCTGTTTTTT
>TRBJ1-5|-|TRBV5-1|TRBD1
CASSRDSPQDQPQHF
TGCGCCAGCAGCCGGGACAGTCCCCAGGATCAGCCCCAGCATTTT
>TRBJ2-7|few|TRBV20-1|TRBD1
CSARTGTGYEQYF
TGCAGTGCCAGGACAGGGACGGGCTACGAGCAGTACTTC
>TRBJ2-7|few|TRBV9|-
CASSVGSGPGLAVYEQYF
TGTGCCAGCAGCGTAGGTAGCGGACCGGGACTCGCAGTCTACGAGCAGTACTTC
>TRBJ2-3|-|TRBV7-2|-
CASSAHPSTDTQYF
TGTGCCAGCAGCGCACACCCAAGCACAGATACGCAGTATTTT
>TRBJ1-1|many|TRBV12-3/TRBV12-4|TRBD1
CASSLGGGQGYTEAFF
TGTGCCAGCAGCCTAGGGGGGGGACAGGGGTATACTGAAGCTTTCTTT
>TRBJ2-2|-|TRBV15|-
CATSRAEVSTGELFF
TGTGCCACTTCGAGGGCGGAGGTTAGCACCGGGGAGCTGTTTTTT
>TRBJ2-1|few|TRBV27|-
CASSLAEGTRDEQFF
TGTGCCAGCAGTTTAGCCGAGGGGACCAGGGATGAGCAGTTCTTC
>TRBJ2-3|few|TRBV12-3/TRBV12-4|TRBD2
CASRVGLAETDTQYF
TGTGCCAGCAGGGTAGGACTAGCGGAGACAGATACGCAGTATTTT
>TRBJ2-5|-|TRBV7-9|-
CASSFGNSQETQYF
TGTGCCAGCAGCTTTGGAAACAGTCAAGAGACCCAGTACTTC
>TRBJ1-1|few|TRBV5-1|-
CASSFGAGTEAFF
TGCGCCAGCAGCTTTGGGGCAGGCACTGAAGCTTTCTTT
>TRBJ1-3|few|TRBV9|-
CASSATTGSGNTIYF
TGTGCCAGCAGCGCTACAACAGGGTCTGGAAACACCATATATTTT
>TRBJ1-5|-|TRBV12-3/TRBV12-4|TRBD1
CASSWTGHELKPQHF
TGTGCCAGCAGCTGGACAGGACATGAATTGAAGCCCCAGCATTTT
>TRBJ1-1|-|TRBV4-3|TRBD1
CASSRRQGTDTEAFF
TGCGCCAGCAGCCGAAGACAGGGGACGGACACTGAAGCTTTCTTT
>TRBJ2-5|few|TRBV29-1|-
CSVTPGSGETQYF
TGCAGCGTTACCCCGGGTAGCGGAGAGACCCAGTACTTC
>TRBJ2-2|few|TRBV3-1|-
CASSKYGELFF
TGTGCCAGCAGCAAGTACGGGGAGCTGTTTTTT
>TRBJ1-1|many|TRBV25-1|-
CASKRDTDRYTEAFF
TGTGCCAGCAAACGAGACACGGACAGATACACTGAAGCTTTCTTT
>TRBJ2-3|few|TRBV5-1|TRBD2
CASSPGVLVAGGDTQYF
TGCGCCAGCAGCCCAGGGGTGTTAGTAGCGGGAGGAGATACGCAGTATTTT
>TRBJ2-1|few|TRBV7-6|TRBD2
CASSGFGGADNEQFF
TGTGCCAGCAGCGGGTTCGGGGGGGCGGATAATGAGCAGTTCTTC
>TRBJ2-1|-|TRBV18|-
CASSPVGQASYNEQFF
TGTGCCAGCTCACCTGTCGGGCAAGCTTCCTACAATGAGCAGTTCTTC
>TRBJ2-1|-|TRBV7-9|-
CASSLVGVPSYNEQFF
TGTGCCAGCAGCTTAGTAGGGGTTCCCTCCTACAATGAGCAGTTCTTC
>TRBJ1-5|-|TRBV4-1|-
CASSFAADSNQPQHF
TGCGCCAGCAGCTTTGCGGCGGATAGCAATCAGCCCCAGCATTTT
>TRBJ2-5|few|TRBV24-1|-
CATSDFSGSGETQYF
TGTGCCACCAGTGATTTCTCCGGGAGCGGGGAGACCCAGTACTTC
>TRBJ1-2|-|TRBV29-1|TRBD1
CSAGTGNYGYTF
TGCAGCGCCGGGACAGGGAACTATGGCTACACCTTC
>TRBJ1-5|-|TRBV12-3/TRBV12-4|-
CASSLWSQPQHF
TGTGCCAGCAGTTTGTGGAGTCAGCCCCAGCATTTT
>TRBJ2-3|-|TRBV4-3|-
CASSHSGGGGPDTQYF
TGCGCCAGCAGCCATTCGGGCGGGGGCGGCCCAGATACGCAGTATTTT
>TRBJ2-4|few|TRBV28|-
CASSPTGRGNIQYF
TGTGCCAGCAGCCCGACAGGGCGGGGAAACATTCAGTACTTC
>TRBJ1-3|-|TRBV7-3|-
CASSLTAGSGNTIYF
TGTGCCAGCAGCTTAACCGCAGGGTCAGGAAACACCATATATTTT
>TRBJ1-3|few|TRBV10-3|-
CAIRRGTGNTIYF
TGTGCCATCAGAAGGGGAACTGGAAACACCATATATTTT
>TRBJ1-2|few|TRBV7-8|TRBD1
CASSLVGDRGDYGYTF
TGTGCCAGCAGCTTAGTGGGCGACAGGGGGGACTATGGCTACACCTTC
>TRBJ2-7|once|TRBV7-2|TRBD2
CASSSSGRASEQCF
TGTGCCAGCAGCTCTAGCGGGAGGGCCAGTGAGCAGTGCTTC
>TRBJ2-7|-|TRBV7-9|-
CASSLALGNPYEQYF
TGTGCCAGCAGCCTAGCCTTAGGGAACCCCTACGAGCAGTACTTC
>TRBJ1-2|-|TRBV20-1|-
CSARARALGAYGYTF
TGCAGTGCTAGAGCTCGAGCGCTGGGGGCCTATGGCTACACCTTC
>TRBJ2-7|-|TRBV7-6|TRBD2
CASSLVVTSGSYEQYF
TGTGCCAGCAGCTTAGTTGTGACTAGCGGTTCCTACGAGCAGTACTTC
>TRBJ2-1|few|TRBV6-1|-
CASGPPGYNEQFF
TGTGCCAGCGGGCCCCCAGGGTACAATGAGCAGTTCTTC
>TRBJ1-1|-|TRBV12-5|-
CASALPPGTTEAFF
TGTGCTAGTGCCCTCCCTCCTGGAACCACTGAAGCTTTCTTT
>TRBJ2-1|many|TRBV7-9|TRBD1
CASSLGQGNNEQFF
TGTGCCAGCAGCCTGGGACAGGGGAACAATGAGCAGTTCTTC